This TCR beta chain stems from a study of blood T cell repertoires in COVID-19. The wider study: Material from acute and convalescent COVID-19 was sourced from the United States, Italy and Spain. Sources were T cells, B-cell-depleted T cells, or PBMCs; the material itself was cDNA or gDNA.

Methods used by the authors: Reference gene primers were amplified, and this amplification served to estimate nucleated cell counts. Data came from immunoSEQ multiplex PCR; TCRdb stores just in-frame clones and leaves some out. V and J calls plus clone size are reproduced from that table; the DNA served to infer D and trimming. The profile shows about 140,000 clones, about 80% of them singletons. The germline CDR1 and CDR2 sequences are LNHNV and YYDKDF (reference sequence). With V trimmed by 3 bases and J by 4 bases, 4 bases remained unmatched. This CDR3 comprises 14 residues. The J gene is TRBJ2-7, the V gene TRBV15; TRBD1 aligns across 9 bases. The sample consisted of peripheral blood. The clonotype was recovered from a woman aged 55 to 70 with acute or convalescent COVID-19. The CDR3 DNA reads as TGTGCCACCAGCAGGGGACAGGGAGTTTACGAGCAGTACTTC. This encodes CATSRGQGVYEQYF.